The present TCR beta chain was sequenced within a study of blood T cells in healthy people across ages. General study findings and limits: As naive T cell percentage varied, TCR beta diversity correlated strongly with it.

V lost 5 bases and J lost 8; bases outside the gene matches: 10. The CDR3 covers 15 residues. Per the germline V gene, CDR1 is DFQATT and CDR2 is SNEGSKA (reference sequence). As concerns this clonotype: Its antigen is not identified.

Next came a second PCR, run for about 6 to 12 cycles, which used a sample-barcoded 5' primer along with a J-beta primer mix. TCRdb fed the 5' RACE reads into MiXCR, producing one record per CDR3 protein. The sample includes roughly 700,000 distinct CDR3 sequences, around 49% of them seen just once. The source is a woman in her sixties in good health. The J gene is TRBJ2-5, the V gene TRBV20-1; TRBD2 matches 14 bases. The sequenced sample was blood. The DNA of the CDR3 is TGCAGTGCTCCGACTAGCGGGAGGGCCTCAGAAACCCAGTACTTC. Protein product: CSAPTSGRASETQYF.